This T cell receptor beta chain was documented in a study of blood T cell repertoires in COVID-19 (dated by TCRdb to 2018 to 2021). Regarding the study in general: Samples covering the acute and convalescent phases of COVID-19 were provided by collaborators in the United States, Italy and Spain. The repertoires were made available in a free public database intended to serve as a resource for research on the immune response to SARS-CoV-2. Subjects who had been exposed to COVID-19, were actively infected with it, or had recovered from it provided the deeply sampled blood TCRbeta repertoires that made up the dataset. The material from the prospective study consisted of cDNA or gDNA derived from T cells, B-cell-depleted T cells, or PBMCs. The samples were drawn from the first 160 participants of the ongoing ImmuneRACE study and from 1,254 subjects provided by 6 global collaborators. Where available, HLA class I and class II types were obtained from metadata supplied by the sample provider rather than from assay-based typing. The sample metadata nearly always contained a de-identified subject ID, COVID-19 status, age in years and sex. Study-wide conclusions, independent of this receptor: The quantity of clinical and demographic metadata differed by source and by participant and was supplied without curation.

As for this clone: This clone's antigen is unknown. The sample holds no much larger clone one base away, and base qualities are not on file.

Reading from cysteine to phenylalanine, the CDR3 counts 15 amino acids. Only the CDR3 DNA stays, 45 bases, in frame from base 1. CDR1 is given as MNHEY and CDR2 as SMNVEV, both from the germline V gene (reference sequence). V and J are truncated by 3 bases and 0 bases respectively, leaving an intervening sequence of 10 bases. Each collaborating institution followed its own protocols to collect whole blood in K2EDTA tubes. For TCRbeta analysis, collaborators shipped samples in one of three forms: frozen whole blood, isolated PBMCs, or DNA extracted from either of those sample types. TCRbeta CDR3 regions were amplified from genomic DNA using the immunoSEQ Assay, a bias-controlled multiplex PCR. On the authors' methods: The number of nucleated cells in each sample was estimated by amplification of reference gene primers within the assay. To quantify the absolute abundance of each unique TCRbeta CDR3 rearrangement, sequence reads were collapsed and filtered. Productive Simpson clonality was computed per sample as the square root of Simpson's diversity index over productive rearrangements. TCRdb took over this immuneACCESS table, retaining in-frame rearrangements with V and J assigned. Such tables are incomplete; in checked studies, under half of the missing clones stem from an unresolved V gene, and the remainder is unexplained. Clonal size and the V and J genes are those of that table, whereas D and trimming came from the DNA. The sample includes around 95,000 clones, with 70% to 80% observed a single time. The ten largest clones capture around a third of the sample.

Specimen: peripheral blood. The receptor was derived from a man between 65 and 85 years old with active or convalescent COVID-19. The V gene is TRBV27 and the J gene is TRBJ2-3; TRBD2 is perhaps the D gene, given 6 matching bases. The DNA sequence is as follows: TGTGCCAGCAGTTTGGCCAGCGGGAGCACAGATACGCAGTATTTT. This sequence encodes CASSLASGSTDTQYF.